The rows below give T cell receptor beta chains drawn from one sample of a study of OX40 agonist ivuxolimab in advanced cancers. TCRdb keeps only in-frame clones here, not all; method: immunoSEQ multiplex PCR. The sample has about 79,000 clones, roughly 94% seen once. This specimen consisted of CD4+ or CD8+ T cells sorted from blood, obtained in a trial of the OX40 agonist ivuxolimab. These TCRs come from an adult with an advanced solid tumor such as melanoma, head and neck, liver or kidney cancer. CDR3s include the opening cysteine and the closing phenylalanine or tryptophan. Fields, in order: V gene, J gene, CDR3 protein.

>TRBV19|TRBJ2-2
CASDGRYHTGELFF
>TRBV13|TRBJ2-3
CASSLAAGASTDTQYF
>TRBV5-6|TRBJ1-1
CASSPVGGAPTEAFF
>TRBV5-8|TRBJ2-7
CASSLGLAGVYEQYF
>TRBV27|TRBJ2-1
CASSLPGTEQFF
>TRBV6-5|TRBJ2-1
CASSETISGPEQFF
>TRBV6-4|TRBJ2-1
CASSVASGGSSYNEQFF
>TRBV4-1|TRBJ2-1
CASSQEGPYNEQFF
>TRBV27|TRBJ1-1
CASSDTVNTEAFF
>TRBV7-2|TRBJ2-7
CASSAMAGSSYEQYF
>TRBV11-2|TRBJ2-3
CASSLDLNDESDTQYF
>TRBV7-3|TRBJ2-3
CASSRLAGGRDTQYF
>TRBV19|TRBJ2-2
CASSPLQGFGGELFF
>TRBV4-2|TRBJ2-1
CASSQPGPSFNEQFF
>TRBV2|TRBJ2-3
CASRSGTRGF
>TRBV9|TRBJ2-3
CASSEGDSSTDTQYF
>TRBV28|TRBJ2-5
CASSERGVRQETQYF
>TRBV29-1|TRBJ2-3
CSVEVSGILTDTQYF
>TRBV27|TRBJ2-5
CASSPIGELRENF
>TRBV6-5|TRBJ2-7
CASSNTGTGDEQYF
>TRBV7-6|TRBJ2-5
CASSLNLQETQYF
>TRBV15|TRBJ2-7
CATRGEKVHEQYF
>TRBV6-5|TRBJ1-1
CASRPNTNTEAFF
>TRBV9|TRBJ2-1
CASSVAGQREAYNEQFF
>TRBV12-5|TRBJ1-6
CASGLGGGHDSPLHF
>TRBV6-1|TRBJ1-1
CASSRRGALNTEAFF
>TRBV7-9|TRBJ1-1
CASSLDVLHMNTEAFF
>TRBV19|TRBJ1-1
CASSLGGSNTEAFF
>TRBV30|TRBJ1-6
CAWSEGTGGGSPLHF
>TRBV7-8|TRBJ2-2
CASSTGSGTGELFF
>TRBV6-4|TRBJ2-3
CASSDGGPADTQYF
>TRBV6-5|TRBJ1-1
CASSRGGTEAFF
>TRBV27|TRBJ1-5
CASSLGTVNQPQHF
>TRBV4-1|TRBJ2-1
CASSQGTNSYNEQFF
>TRBV7-9|TRBJ2-7
CASSSTGSYEQYF
>TRBV9|TRBJ1-4
CASSARREGDEKLFF
>TRBV13|TRBJ2-5
CASSLEGETQYF